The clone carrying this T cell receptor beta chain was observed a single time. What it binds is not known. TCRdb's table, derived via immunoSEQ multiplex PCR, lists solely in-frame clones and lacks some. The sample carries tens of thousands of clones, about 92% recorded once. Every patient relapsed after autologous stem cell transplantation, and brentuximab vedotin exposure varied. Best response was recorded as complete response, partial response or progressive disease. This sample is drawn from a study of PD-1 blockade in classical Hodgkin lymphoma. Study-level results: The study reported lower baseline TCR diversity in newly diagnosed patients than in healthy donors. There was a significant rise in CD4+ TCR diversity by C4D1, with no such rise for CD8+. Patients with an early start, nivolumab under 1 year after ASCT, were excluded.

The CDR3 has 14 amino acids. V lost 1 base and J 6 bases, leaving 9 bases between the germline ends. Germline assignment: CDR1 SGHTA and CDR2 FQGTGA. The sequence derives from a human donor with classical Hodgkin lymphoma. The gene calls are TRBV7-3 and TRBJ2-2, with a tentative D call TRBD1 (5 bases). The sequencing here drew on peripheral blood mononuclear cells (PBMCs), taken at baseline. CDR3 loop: CASSLKTVPGELFF. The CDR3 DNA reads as TGTGCCAGCAGCTTAAAGACAGTTCCCGGGGAGCTGTTTTTT.